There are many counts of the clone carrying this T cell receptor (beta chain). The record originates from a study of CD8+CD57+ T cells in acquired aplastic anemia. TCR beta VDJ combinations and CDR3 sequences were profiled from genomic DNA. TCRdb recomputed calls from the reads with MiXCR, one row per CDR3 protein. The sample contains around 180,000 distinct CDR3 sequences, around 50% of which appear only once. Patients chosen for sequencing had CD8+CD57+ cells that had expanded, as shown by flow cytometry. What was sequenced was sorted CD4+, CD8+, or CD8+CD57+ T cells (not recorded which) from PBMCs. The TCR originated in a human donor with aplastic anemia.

The CDR3 nucleotides are TGTGCCAGCAAGGGACAGCTGAACACTGAAGCTTTCTTT. As protein: CASKGQLNTEAFF. The V and J genes are TRBV14 and TRBJ1-1; 7 bases map to TRBD1. V was pared by 7 bases and J by 0 bases, with 2 bases of the junction left unmatched. There are 13 residues in the CDR3. Germline values: CDR1 SGHDN, CDR2 FVKESK. The complete variable domain, with remaining parts taken from reference TRBV14 and TRBJ1-1, reads EAGVTQFPSHSVIEKGQTVTLRCDPISGHDNLYWYRRVMGKEIKFLLHFVKESKQDESGMPNNRFLAERTGGTYSTLKVQPAELEDSGVYFCASKGQLNTEAFFGQGTRLTVV.